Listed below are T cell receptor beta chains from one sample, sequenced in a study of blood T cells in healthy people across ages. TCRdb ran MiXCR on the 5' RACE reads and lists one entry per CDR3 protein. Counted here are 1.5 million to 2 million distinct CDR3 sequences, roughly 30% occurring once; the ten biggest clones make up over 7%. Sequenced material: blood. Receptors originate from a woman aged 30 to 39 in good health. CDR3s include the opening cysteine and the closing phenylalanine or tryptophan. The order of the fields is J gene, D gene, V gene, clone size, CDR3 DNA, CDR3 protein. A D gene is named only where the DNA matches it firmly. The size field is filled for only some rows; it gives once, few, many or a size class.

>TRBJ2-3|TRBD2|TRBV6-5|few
TGTGCCAGCAGCTTTAGCGGGGGGGCGTATAAAGATACGCAGTATTTT
CASSFSGGAYKDTQYF
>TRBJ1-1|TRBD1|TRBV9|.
TGTGCCAGCGCAAATGGGGACAGTTACATGAACACTGAAGCTTTCTTT
CASANGDSYMNTEAFF
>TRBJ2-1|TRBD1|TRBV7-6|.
TGTGCCAGCAGCTCTCAGACAGGGGGGAACAATGAGCAGTTCTTC
CASSSQTGGNNEQFF
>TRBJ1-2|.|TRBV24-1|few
TGTGCCACCAGTGACGCCCGTCGAGACTATGGCTACACCTTC
CATSDARRDYGYTF
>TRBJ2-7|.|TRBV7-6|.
TGTGCCAGCAGCTTAGATGCCCTAGTAGCGTCCTACGAGCAGTACTTC
CASSLDALVASYEQYF
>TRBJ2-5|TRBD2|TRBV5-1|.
TGCGCCAGCACACGGGAGGGCCGTCGTGAGCAGTACTTC
CASTREGRREQYF
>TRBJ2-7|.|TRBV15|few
TGTGCCACCAGCAGAGATCCCATAAACTACGGGCAGTACTTC
CATSRDPINYGQYF
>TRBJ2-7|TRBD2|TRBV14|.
TGTGCCAGCAGCCAAGATTTCCCGGGCATGAGCGGGAGGTATTCCTACGAGCAGTACTTC
CASSQDFPGMSGRYSYEQYF
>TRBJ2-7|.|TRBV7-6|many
TGTGCCAGCAGGGGACGGACCTACGAGCAGTACTTC
CASRGRTYEQYF
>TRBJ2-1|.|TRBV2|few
TGTGCCTGGATGGATGTCGGAGCAGGCAATGAGCAGTTCTTC
CAWMDVGAGNEQFF
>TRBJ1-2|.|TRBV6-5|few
TGTGCCACCAGTTACCAAGGGGGAAACTATGGCTACACCTTC
CATSYQGGNYGYTF
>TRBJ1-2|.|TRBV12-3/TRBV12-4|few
TGTGCCAGCAGTTCCCGAGGGAGGGCCCTAGGAGGCTACACCTTC
CASSSRGRALGGYTF
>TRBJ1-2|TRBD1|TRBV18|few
TGTGCCAGCTCATCTACGGGACAGGGGAACTATGGCTACACCTTC
CASSSTGQGNYGYTF
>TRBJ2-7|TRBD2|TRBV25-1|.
TGTGCCAGCAGCAAAGCGGGAGTTAACTACGAGCAGTACTTC
CASSKAGVNYEQYF
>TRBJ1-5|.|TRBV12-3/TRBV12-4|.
TGTGCCAGCAGTCTCCGGGGGGGCGGAATCAATCAGCCCCAGCATTTT
CASSLRGGGINQPQHF
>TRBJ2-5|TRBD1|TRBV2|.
TGTGCCAGCAGGGAAGACAGGGGGGCCCAAGAAGCCCAGTACTTC
CASREDRGAQEAQYF
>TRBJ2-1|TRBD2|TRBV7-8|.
TGTGCCAGCAGCCGTAGCGGGAGGGTTTGGGAGCAGTTCTTC
CASSRSGRVWEQFF
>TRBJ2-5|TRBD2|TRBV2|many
TGTGCCAGCAGTGACCAGGCGGGAGGGGAGACCCAGTACTTC
CASSDQAGGETQYF
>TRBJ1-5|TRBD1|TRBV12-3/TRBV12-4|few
TGTGCCAGCAGTCGTCGAACAGGGGGTTTTCAGCCCCAGCATTTT
CASSRRTGGFQPQHF
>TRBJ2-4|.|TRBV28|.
TGTGCCAGCAGTTTGATTCGGGGCGGATCCTACAATGAGCAGTACTTC
CASSLIRGGSYNEQYF
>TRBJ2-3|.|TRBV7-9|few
TGTGCCAGCAGCTTTGAAGGGCAAACAGATACGCAGTATTTT
CASSFEGQTDTQYF
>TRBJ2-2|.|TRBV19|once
TGTGCCAGTAGTGGTGACATCGGGGAGCTGTTTTTT
CASSGDIGELFF
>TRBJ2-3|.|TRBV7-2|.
TGTGCCAGCAGCCAGTCAGGGGTGGGTACAGATACGCAGTATTTT
CASSQSGVGTDTQYF
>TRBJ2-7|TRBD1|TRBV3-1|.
TGTGCCAGCAGCCCAAAGAGGGGGCTAGCCTCCTACGAGCAGTACTTC
CASSPKRGLASYEQYF
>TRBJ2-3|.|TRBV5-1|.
TGCGCCAGCAGCTCTTACTCGCGTCGAACAGATACGCAGTATTTT
CASSSYSRRTDTQYF
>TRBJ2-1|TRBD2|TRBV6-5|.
TGTGCCAGCGGTTCCCGGACTAGCGGGGGGGAGGGCTCCTACAATGAGCAGTTCTTC
CASGSRTSGGEGSYNEQFF
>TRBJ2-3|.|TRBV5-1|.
TGCGCCAGCAGCGAGGGGGGGCTCGCAGATACGCAGTATTTT
CASSEGGLADTQYF
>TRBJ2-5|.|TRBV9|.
TGTGCCAACAGCGTAGATGGGTTAGCGGAGACCCAGTACTTC
CANSVDGLAETQYF
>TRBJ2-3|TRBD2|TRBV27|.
TGTGCCAGCAGTTGGGCTAGCGGTTCCACAGATACGCAGTATTTT
CASSWASGSTDTQYF
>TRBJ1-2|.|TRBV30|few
TGTGCCTGGACGATCCCGGGGCAGGCATATGGCTACACCTTC
CAWTIPGQAYGYTF
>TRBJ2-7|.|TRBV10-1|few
TGCGCCAGCAGTGATGGGAGAGCCGAGCAGTACTTC
CASSDGRAEQYF
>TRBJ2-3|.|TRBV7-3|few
TGTGCCAGCAGCTTAAGGGGATACACAGATACGCAGTATTTT
CASSLRGYTDTQYF
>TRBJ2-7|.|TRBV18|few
TGTGCCAGCTCACCATTGGGACGGAGCTCCTACGAGCAGTACTTC
CASSPLGRSSYEQYF
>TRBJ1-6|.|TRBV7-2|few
TGTGCCAGCAGCTTAATCGCGACAGCTAATTCACCCCTCCACTTT
CASSLIATANSPLHF
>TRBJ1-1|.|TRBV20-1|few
TGCAGTGCTAGATCCTACAGGGAGGTAGGGACTGAAGCTTTCTTT
CSARSYREVGTEAFF
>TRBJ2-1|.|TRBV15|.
TGTGCCACCAGCAAGGGTAATGAGCAGTTCTTC
CATSKGNEQFF
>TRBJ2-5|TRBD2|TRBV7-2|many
TGTGCCAGCAGCGTTAGCGGGGTTTGGGAGACCCAGTACTTC
CASSVSGVWETQYF
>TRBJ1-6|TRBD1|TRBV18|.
TGTGCCAGCTCACGACTGACAGGGTCCAATAATTCACCCCTCCACTTT
CASSRLTGSNNSPLHF
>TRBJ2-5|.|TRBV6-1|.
TGTGCCAGCAGTCTCGGACCGACGCAGGGAATACAAGAGACCCAGTACTTC
CASSLGPTQGIQETQYF
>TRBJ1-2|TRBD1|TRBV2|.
TGTGCCAGTGATACGGGGACAGGGGACCATGGCTACACCTTC
CASDTGTGDHGYTF
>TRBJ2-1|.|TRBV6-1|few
TGTGCCAGCAGCGCCGCTAGCGCAAGCTCCTACAATGAGCAGTTCTTC
CASSAASASSYNEQFF
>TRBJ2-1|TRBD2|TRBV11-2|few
TGTGCCAGCAGCTTAGCCGTAGCGGGGGTACATGAGCAGTTCTTC
CASSLAVAGVHEQFF
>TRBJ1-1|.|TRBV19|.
TGTGCCAGTACCAGTACGACGTTGGGGGGCCAAGCTTTCTTT
CASTSTTLGGQAFF
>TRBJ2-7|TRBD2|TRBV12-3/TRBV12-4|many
TGTGCCAGCAGTTCCGCTAGCGGGGGGAACGAGCAGTACTTC
CASSSASGGNEQYF
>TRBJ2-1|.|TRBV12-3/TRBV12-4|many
TGTGCCAGCAGTTCACAGGGTCGTTTTTCCTACAATGAGCAGTTCTTC
CASSSQGRFSYNEQFF
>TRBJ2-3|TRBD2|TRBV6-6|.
TGTGCCAGCAGTTACTCGAGGCCCCGGGAGGGCACAGATACGCAGTATTTT
CASSYSRPREGTDTQYF
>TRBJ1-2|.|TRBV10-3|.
TGTGCCATCAGTGAAACAGGGAATGTATGGGATGGCTACACCTTC
CAISETGNVWDGYTF
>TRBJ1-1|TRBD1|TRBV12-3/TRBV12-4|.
TGTGCCAGCAGCCCTTCAGGGGGGTGGGGTGAAGCTTTCTTT
CASSPSGGWGEAFF
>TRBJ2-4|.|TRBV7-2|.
TGTGCCAGCAGCTCCCCGGTTGTAAACATTCAGTACTTC
CASSSPVVNIQYF
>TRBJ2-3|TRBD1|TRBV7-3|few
TGTGCCAGCAGCTTAACTCTGACTGAGGGGGCAACAGATACGCAGTATTTT
CASSLTLTEGATDTQYF
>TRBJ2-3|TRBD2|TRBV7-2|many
TGTGCCAGCAGCTTTCTGACTAGCGGGGGGACAGATACGCAGTATTTT
CASSFLTSGGTDTQYF
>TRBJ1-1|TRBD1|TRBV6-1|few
TGTGCCAGCAGTCGTGGACAGGGGCACACTGAAGCTTTCTTT
CASSRGQGHTEAFF